The clone carrying this T cell receptor beta chain was observed a few times. CDR3 length equals 17 residues. The V gene's germline CDR1 is SGHRS and CDR2 YFSETQ. V lost 3 bases to trimming and J lost 0 bases; unmatched junction nucleotides: 5. TCRbeta library construction was performed incorporating unique molecular identifiers. TCRdb fed the PCR reads into MiXCR, producing one record per CDR3 protein. In the table there are approximately 640,000 distinct CDR3 sequences, approximately 16% of which are singletons. The entry originates in a study of T-cell reconstitution after alpha-beta-depleted transplantation in children.

The source is a human donor who donated a stem cell graft to a child with acute myeloid leukemia. The chain has TRBV5-1 and TRBJ1-4, with 10 positions matching TRBD1. The sequencing used PBMCs from the stem cell graft donor, collected from the stem cell graft. CDR3 loop: CASSSTGGRATNEKLFF. The CDR3 DNA reads as TGCGCCAGCAGCTCGACAGGGGGCAGAGCAACTAATGAAAAACTGTTTTTT.